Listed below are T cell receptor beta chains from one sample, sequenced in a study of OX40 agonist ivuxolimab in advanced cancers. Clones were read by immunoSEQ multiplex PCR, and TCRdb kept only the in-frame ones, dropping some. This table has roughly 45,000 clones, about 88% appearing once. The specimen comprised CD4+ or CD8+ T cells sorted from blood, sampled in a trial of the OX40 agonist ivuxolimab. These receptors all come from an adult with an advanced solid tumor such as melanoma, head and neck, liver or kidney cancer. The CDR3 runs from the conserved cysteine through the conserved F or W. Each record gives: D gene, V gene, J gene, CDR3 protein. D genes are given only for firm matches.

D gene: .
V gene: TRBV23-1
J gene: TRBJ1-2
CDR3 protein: CASSQSRAANYGYTF

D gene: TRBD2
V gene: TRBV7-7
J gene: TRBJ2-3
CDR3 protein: CASSRAPGLAADTQYF

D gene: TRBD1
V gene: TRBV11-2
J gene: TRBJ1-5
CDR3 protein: CASSFSQGAGNQPQHF

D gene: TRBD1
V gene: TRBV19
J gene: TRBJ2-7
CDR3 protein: CASSIEDRGLPYEQYF

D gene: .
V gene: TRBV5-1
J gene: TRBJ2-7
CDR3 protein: CASSLPGFKDEQYF

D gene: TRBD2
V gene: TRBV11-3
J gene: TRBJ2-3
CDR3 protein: CASSLGPSGGFDTQYF

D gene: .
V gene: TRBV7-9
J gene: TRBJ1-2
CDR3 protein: CASSLDSFGYTF

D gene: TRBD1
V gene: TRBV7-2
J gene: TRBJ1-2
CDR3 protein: CASSRDRDVYGYTF

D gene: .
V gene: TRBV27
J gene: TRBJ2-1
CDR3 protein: CASSFRGGPYNEQFF

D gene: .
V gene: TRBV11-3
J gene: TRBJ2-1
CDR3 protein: CASSFGGNEQFF